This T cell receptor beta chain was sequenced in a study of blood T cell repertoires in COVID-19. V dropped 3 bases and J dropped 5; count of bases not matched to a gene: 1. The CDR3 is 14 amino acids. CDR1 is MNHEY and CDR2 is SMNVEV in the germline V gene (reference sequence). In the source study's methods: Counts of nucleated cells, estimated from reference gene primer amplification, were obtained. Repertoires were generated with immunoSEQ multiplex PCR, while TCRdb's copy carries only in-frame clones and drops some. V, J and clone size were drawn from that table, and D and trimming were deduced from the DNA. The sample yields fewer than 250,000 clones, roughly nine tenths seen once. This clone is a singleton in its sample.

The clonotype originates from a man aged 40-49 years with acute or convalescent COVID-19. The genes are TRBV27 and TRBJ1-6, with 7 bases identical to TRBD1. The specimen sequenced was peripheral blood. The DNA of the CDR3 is TGTGCCAGCAGTTTCGGGACAGATAATTCACCCCTCCACTTT. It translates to CASSFGTDNSPLHF.